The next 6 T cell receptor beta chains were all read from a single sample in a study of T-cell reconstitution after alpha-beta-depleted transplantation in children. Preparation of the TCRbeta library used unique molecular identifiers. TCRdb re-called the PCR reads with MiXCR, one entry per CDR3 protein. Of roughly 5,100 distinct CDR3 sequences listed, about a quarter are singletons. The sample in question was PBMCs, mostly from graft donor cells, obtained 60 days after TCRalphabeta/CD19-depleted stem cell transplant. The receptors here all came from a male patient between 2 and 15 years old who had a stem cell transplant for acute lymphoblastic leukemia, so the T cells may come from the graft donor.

The CDR3 coding sequence is TGTGCCAGCAGCGTGGGGACTAGCGGGAGTCATAAGCAGTACTTC. This sequence encodes CASSVGTSGSHKQYF. The chain employs TRBV12-3 or TRBV12-4 and TRBJ2-7, with TRBD2 matching over 14 bases. The CDR3 totals 15 residues. With 6 bases clipped from V and 8 bases from J, the junction kept 9 bases outside the gene matches.

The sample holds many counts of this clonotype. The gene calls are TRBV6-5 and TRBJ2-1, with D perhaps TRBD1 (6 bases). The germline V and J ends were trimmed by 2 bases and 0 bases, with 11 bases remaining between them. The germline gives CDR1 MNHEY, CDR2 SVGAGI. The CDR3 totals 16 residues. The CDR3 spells CASSYPQGSSYNEQFF. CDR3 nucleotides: TGTGCCAGCAGTTACCCCCAGGGGAGCTCCTACAATGAGCAGTTCTTC.

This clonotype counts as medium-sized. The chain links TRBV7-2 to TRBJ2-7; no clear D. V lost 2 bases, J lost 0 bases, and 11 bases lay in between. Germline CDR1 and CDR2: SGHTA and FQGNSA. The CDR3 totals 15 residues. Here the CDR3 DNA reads TGTGCCAGCAGCTTACGTAGGATCTACTCCTACGAGCAGTACTTC. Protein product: CASSLRRIYSYEQYF.

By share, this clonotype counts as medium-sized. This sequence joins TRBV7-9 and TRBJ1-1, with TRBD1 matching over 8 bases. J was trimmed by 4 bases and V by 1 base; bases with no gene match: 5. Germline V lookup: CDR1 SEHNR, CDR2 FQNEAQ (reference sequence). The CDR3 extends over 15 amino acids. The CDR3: CASSLVGDRSTEAFF. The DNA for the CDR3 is TGTGCCAGCAGCTTAGTAGGGGACAGGAGCACTGAAGCTTTCTTT.

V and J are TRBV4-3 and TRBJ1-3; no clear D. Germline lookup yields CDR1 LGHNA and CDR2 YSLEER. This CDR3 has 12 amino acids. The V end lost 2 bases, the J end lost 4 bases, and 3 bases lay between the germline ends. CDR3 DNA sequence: TGCGCCAGCAGCCAACCCGGAAACACCATATATTTT. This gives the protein CASSQPGNTIYF.

This CDR3 is CSVQRGDTQYF. DNA for the CDR3: TGCAGCGTCCAAAGGGGAGATACGCAGTATTTT. The J gene is TRBJ2-3, the V gene TRBV29-1; a weak D match, TRBD1 (5 bases). CDR1 is SQVTM and CDR2 is ANQGSEA in the germline V gene. This CDR3 has 11 residues. With 6 bases removed from V and 5 bases from J, the gap between germline ends came to 9 bases.